The rows below give T cell receptor beta chains drawn from one sample of a study of a mutant IDH1 vaccine in newly diagnosed glioma. Produced via immunoSEQ multiplex PCR; TCRdb's table is partial and in-frame only. This table has about 67,000 clones, 80% to 90% appearing once. The sample was peripheral blood mononuclear cells (PBMCs), taken from a glioma patient treated with radiotherapy, temozolomide or both. The source is a woman aged 18-30 years with glioma. Some clones in this sample may be carry-over from other donors' samples. CDR3s include the opening cysteine and the closing phenylalanine or tryptophan. Each record gives: V gene, J gene, D gene, CDR3 protein, CDR3 DNA. The D gene is left open where the match is weak.

V gene: TRBV4-2
J gene: TRBJ2-7
D gene: TRBD2
CDR3 protein: CASSQDVLAGADVYEQYF
CDR3 DNA: TGTGCCAGCAGCCAAGATGTACTAGCGGGAGCCGACGTCTACGAGCAGTACTTC

V gene: TRBV4-1
J gene: TRBJ2-7
D gene: NA
CDR3 protein: CASSFGGGDSSYEQYF
CDR3 DNA: TGCGCCAGCAGCTTCGGCGGCGGGGACAGCTCCTACGAGCAGTACTTC

V gene: TRBV11-2
J gene: TRBJ2-2
D gene: TRBD2
CDR3 protein: CASSLGLAGGRTGELFF
CDR3 DNA: TGTGCCAGCAGCTTAGGGCTAGCGGGAGGAAGGACCGGGGAGCTGTTTTTT

V gene: TRBV9
J gene: TRBJ2-1
D gene: NA
CDR3 protein: CASSVGTWGQDEQFF
CDR3 DNA: TGTGCCAGCAGCGTAGGAACTTGGGGGCAGGATGAGCAGTTCTTC

V gene: TRBV10-3
J gene: TRBJ2-2
D gene: TRBD1
CDR3 protein: CAISGTGGSWVDTGELFF
CDR3 DNA: TGTGCCATCAGTGGGACAGGGGGCAGTTGGGTGGACACCGGGGAGCTGTTTTTT

V gene: TRBV6-1
J gene: TRBJ1-4
D gene: TRBD1
CDR3 protein: CASRLDRGHEKLFF
CDR3 DNA: TGTGCCAGCAGGTTGGACAGGGGGCATGAAAAACTGTTTTTT

V gene: TRBV29-1
J gene: TRBJ2-5
D gene: NA
CDR3 protein: CSVDGRVYQETQYF
CDR3 DNA: TGCAGCGTTGATGGCAGGGTGTACCAAGAGACCCAGTACTTC

V gene: TRBV5-1
J gene: TRBJ2-5
D gene: TRBD2
CDR3 protein: CASSLTSGQETQYF
CDR3 DNA: TGCGCCAGCAGCTTGACTAGCGGACAAGAGACCCAGTACTTC

V gene: TRBV4-1
J gene: TRBJ1-6
D gene: NA
CDR3 protein: CASSLRDPYNSPLHF
CDR3 DNA: TGCGCCAGCAGCCTCCGGGACCCATATAATTCACCCCTCCACTTT

V gene: TRBV7-2
J gene: TRBJ2-7
D gene: NA
CDR3 protein: CASRKLGTSSGEQYF
CDR3 DNA: TGTGCCAGCAGAAAGCTAGGGACCTCCAGCGGCGAGCAGTACTTC

V gene: TRBV27
J gene: TRBJ1-1
D gene: NA
CDR3 protein: CASLPWQGQNTEAFF
CDR3 DNA: TGTGCCAGCCTTCCCTGGCAGGGACAGAACACTGAAGCTTTCTTT

V gene: TRBV7-8
J gene: TRBJ2-7
D gene: TRBD1
CDR3 protein: CASSPPTGGSYEQYF
CDR3 DNA: TGTGCCAGCAGTCCCCCGACAGGGGGCTCCTACGAGCAGTACTTC

V gene: TRBV7-9
J gene: TRBJ1-1
D gene: TRBD1
CDR3 protein: CASSPLGTVNTEAFF
CDR3 DNA: TGTGCCAGCAGCCCCCTCGGGACAGTGAACACTGAAGCTTTCTTT

V gene: TRBV12-5
J gene: TRBJ2-3
D gene: NA
CDR3 protein: CASGLVGGATVYF
CDR3 DNA: TGTGCTAGTGGTTTGGTCGGGGGAGCCACGGTGTATTTT

V gene: TRBV29-1
J gene: TRBJ2-3
D gene: TRBD1
CDR3 protein: CSVEVLQGIGRGSTDTQYF
CDR3 DNA: TGCAGCGTTGAAGTGTTACAGGGGATAGGACGGGGTAGCACAGATACGCAGTATTTT

V gene: TRBV10-3
J gene: TRBJ2-3
D gene: TRBD2
CDR3 protein: CAISEGLAGTDTQYF
CDR3 DNA: TGTGCCATCAGTGAGGGACTAGCGGGGACAGATACGCAGTATTTT